The 5 T cell receptor beta chains in this list originate from one sample, sequenced in a study of T cell changes during pregnancy in multiple sclerosis. This table comes from immunoSEQ multiplex PCR, and its TCRdb copy is limited to in-frame clones, with some not included. The data contain tens of thousands of clones, almost 95% of them singletons. Source: CD8+ T cells from peripheral blood mononuclear cells, taken in the first trimester of pregnancy. Receptor source: a female donor with multiple sclerosis, enrolled in a pregnancy study.

This chain joins TRBV5-1 and TRBJ2-7; D may be TRBD1 (6 bases). V lost 4 bases, J lost 1 base, and 15 bases lay in between. The CDR3 is 15 amino acids. Germline V gene sequence: CDR1 SGHRS, CDR2 YFSETQ. This chain's CDR3 is CASSPHRERSYEQYF. CDR3 nucleotides: TGCGCCAGCAGCCCTCACAGGGAAAGGTCCTACGAGCAGTACTTC.

The V gene is TRBV19, the J gene TRBJ2-7; TRBD1 agrees at 8 bases. The CDR3 is made up of 14 amino acids. CDR1 and CDR2 from the germline V gene are LNHDA and SQIVND (reference sequence). V was clipped by 6 bases and J by 5 bases; unmatched bases: 9. The CDR3 DNA reads TGTGCCAGTAGCGGTCGGACAGGGTCTAACGAGCAGTACTTC. Encoded protein: CASSGRTGSNEQYF. Variable domain in full (rest from reference TRBV19 and TRBJ2-7): DGGITQSPKYLFRKEGQNVTLSCEQNLNHDAMYWYRQDPGQGLRLIYYSQIVNDFQKGDIAEGYSVSREKKESFPLTVTSAQKNPTAFYLCASSGRTGSNEQYFGPGTRLTVT.

The chain uses TRBV9 and TRBJ1-2; no clear D gene. This CDR3 comprises 14 residues. Germline V lookup: CDR1 SGDLS, CDR2 YYNGEE. V lost 0 bases and J lost 4, with 10 bases in between. The CDR3 sequence is CASSVGGRAYGYTF. For the CDR3, the DNA is TGTGCCAGCAGCGTAGGAGGGAGGGCCTATGGCTACACCTTC. The full variable domain, its missing parts supplied by reference TRBV9 and TRBJ1-2, is DSGVTQTPKHLITATGQRVTLRCSPRSGDLSVYWYQQSLDQGLQFLIQYYNGEERAKGNILERFSAQQFPDLHSELNLSSLELGDSALYFCASSVGGRAYGYTFGSGTRLTVV.

The chain couples TRBV7-2 to TRBJ1-4; D gene uncertain. Germline loops: CDR1 SGHTA, CDR2 FQGNSA. The V gene lost 5 bases and the J gene lost 4 bases, with 17 bases spanning the gap. The CDR3 consists of 16 residues. CDR3 coding DNA: TGTGCCAGCAGCCCCTCTTCAGAGGCATATAATGAAAAACTGTTTTTT. It encodes CASSPSSEAYNEKLFF.

The gene calls are TRBV10-2 and TRBJ2-7, with D perhaps matching TRBD2 (6 bases). Germline CDR1 is WSHSY and CDR2 is SAAADI. V shed 7 bases and J shed 1 base, with 11 bases lying between them. CDR3 size: 13 residues. Here the CDR3 DNA reads TGCGCCAGCAAGTTGGGGGGTTCCTACGAGCAGTACTTC. It translates to CASKLGGSYEQYF.